This TCR beta chain was captured by sequencing in a study of memory B cells and T cells in multiple sclerosis (dated by TCRdb to 2016 to 2019). Concerning the study at large: The study compared the TCR beta repertoires of autoproliferating peripheral T cells with those of brain lesion-infiltrating T cells in multiple sclerosis patients. A couple of multiple sclerosis patients, for whom either brain lesions at autopsy or brain-infiltrating cells from biopsy were available, were included in TCR sequencing.

Results the study describes overall, beyond this receptor: Because clone-set sizes differed between compartments, counts of shared clonotypes were influenced and normalization was required.

The immunoSEQ Platform was used to amplify TCRbeta CDR3 regions from extracted genomic DNA. The immunoSEQ assay combined multiplex PCR with high-throughput sequencing and a vendor bioinformatics pipeline. The paper's data handling went like this. Non-productive sequences and CDR3s shorter than 4 amino acids were removed, and clonotype frequencies were recalculated per sample. Shared clonotypes were identified in immunoSEQ Analyzer 2.0 as identical CDR3 amino acid, V gene and J gene sequences. Repertoire overlap was normalized by dividing shared clonotype counts by the product of both clone-set sizes, with the result scaled by 1000 into arbitrary units. In its TCRdb copy, this immuneACCESS table keeps in-frame sequences only and misses some clones. Where compared with another copy, unresolved V genes explain less than half of these, and the others have no known cause. D and trimming come from the DNA, and the V and J calls and clone size come from that table. Within this sample are some 48,000 clones, with approximately 80% of them counted one time only. The ten top clones hold 0.85% to 1.2% of the sample.

Unmatched junction bases come to 2, with V trimmed by 1 base and J by 2 bases. Via the germline V gene, CDR1 is KGHSH and CDR2 LQKENI. The CDR3 runs 15 residues from the cysteine to the phenylalanine. Here the CDR3 DNA is all that survives: 45 bases in frame from base 1. This clone was seen a handful of times. Its target antigen remains unknown. No much larger clone exists at a distance of one base, and base qualities are not known. After stimulus-free culture of CFSE-labeled PBMCs, the autoproliferating (CFSEdim) and non-proliferating (CFSEhi) T cell fractions were sequenced separately. Altogether, some 50 million CFSE-labeled PBMCs were kept in culture for around seven days with no stimulus, after which the replicate wells were combined. PBMCs were labeled with around 0.45 uM CFSE and cultured without exogenous stimuli in serum-free AIM-V medium. Before use, PBMCs were isolated by Ficoll density gradient centrifugation and cryopreserved. Live 7-AAD-negative cells were sorted on a FACSAria III, washed with PBS, and frozen at -80 degrees C as dry pellets.

This TCR was sampled from a human donor with multiple sclerosis. The chain employs TRBV18 and TRBJ1-1, and 9 junctional nucleotides match TRBD1. The sample taken for sequencing was PBMCs from blood kept in culture. The CDR3 corresponds to CASSPQTGGNTEAFF. The sequenced DNA is TGTGCCAGCTCACCACAAACAGGGGGCAACACTGAAGCTTTCTTT.